This is a list of T cell receptor beta chains from one sample in a study of blood T cell repertoires in COVID-19. Method: immunoSEQ multiplex PCR; TCRdb's copy keeps in-frame clones and lacks some. The profile shows around 250,000 clones, 84% of them singletons. The sequenced material came from PBMCs or T cells enriched from blood (not recorded which). All receptors come from a man aged 25-45 years with acute COVID-19. Both conserved end residues are part of each CDR3. D genes are given only for firm matches. For some rows the clone size is stated as once, few or many, or as a class when expanded; others skip it.

CDR3 | DNA | V | length | J | size | D
CASSLGGSPRNEQFF | TGTGCCAGCAGCTTGGGTGGGAGTCCCAGGAATGAGCAGTTCTTC | TRBV5-4 | 15 | TRBJ2-1 | few | .
CSARAVGGEQFF | TGCAGCGCCCGAGCGGTCGGCGGTGAGCAGTTCTTC | TRBV29-1 | 12 | TRBJ2-1 | . | .
CASSWAGGANTEAFF | TGCGCCAGCAGCTGGGCAGGGGGCGCGAACACTGAAGCTTTCTTT | TRBV4-3 | 15 | TRBJ1-1 | . | TRBD1
CASSGTSRGTDTQYF | TGCGCCAGCAGCGGAACTAGTCGTGGGACAGATACGCAGTATTTT | TRBV5-1 | 15 | TRBJ2-3 | . | .
CATSQGRKGYTF | TGTGCCACCAGCCAGGGTAGGAAAGGCTACACCTTC | TRBV24-1 | 12 | TRBJ1-2 | . | .
CASSPSGGLGYTF | TGTGCCAGCAGCCCTTCAGGGGGCTTAGGCTACACCTTC | TRBV9 | 13 | TRBJ1-2 | . | TRBD1
CASSSFPGLAGSNEQFF | TGTGCCAGCAGCTCCTTCCCCGGACTAGCGGGAAGTAATGAGCAGTTCTTC | TRBV7-3 | 17 | TRBJ2-1 | . | TRBD2
CASSSPGLAGGRGTQYF | TGTGCCAGCAGCTCTCCGGGACTAGCGGGAGGCCGGGGGACCCAGTACTTC | TRBV7-2 | 17 | TRBJ2-5 | . | TRBD2
CASSPPTTGQANYGYTF | TGTGCCAGCAGCCCCCCAACAACAGGGCAAGCTAACTATGGCTACACCTTC | TRBV28 | 17 | TRBJ1-2 | . | .
CTSSQDGTSAYNEQFF | TGCACCAGCAGCCAAGATGGGACTAGCGCTTACAATGAGCAGTTCTTC | TRBV1 | 16 | TRBJ2-1 | . | .
CASNGLAATQETQYF | TGTGCCAGCAACGGACTAGCGGCCACACAAGAGACCCAGTACTTC | TRBV28 | 15 | TRBJ2-5 | few | TRBD2
CASSLPGQGSPLHF | TGTGCCAGCAGCCTTCCGGGACAGGGGTCACCCCTCCACTTT | TRBV4-2 | 14 | TRBJ1-6 | . | TRBD1
CASSSIAGDDNEQFF | TGCGCCAGCAGCTCGATAGCGGGGGATGACAATGAGCAGTTCTTC | TRBV5-1 | 15 | TRBJ2-1 | once | TRBD2
CASSTPGGNEQFF | TGTGCCAGCAGCACCCCCGGGGGGAATGAGCAGTTCTTC | TRBV5-5 | 13 | TRBJ2-1 | . | TRBD2
CATSDLPAGPYNEQFF | TGTGCCACCAGTGATTTACCCGCAGGCCCCTACAATGAGCAGTTCTTC | TRBV24-1 | 16 | TRBJ2-1 | . | .
CATRQKGAVAETQYF | TGTGCCACCCGCCAGAAGGGGGCGGTGGCGGAGACCCAGTACTTC | TRBV2 | 15 | TRBJ2-5 | . | TRBD1
CASSLSGRRSPLHF | TGTGCCAGCAGTTTATCAGGAAGGCGTTCACCCCTCCACTTT | TRBV28 | 14 | TRBJ1-6 | . | .
CATSDQGLAAQHF | TGTGCCACCAGTGATCAGGGCCTCGCGGCCCAGCATTTT | TRBV24-1 | 13 | TRBJ1-5 | . | .
CASSPRTGLSGANVLTF | TGTGCCAGCAGCCCTAGGACAGGGTTGTCTGGGGCCAACGTCCTGACTTTC | TRBV7-7 | 17 | TRBJ2-6 | . | TRBD1
CASSPGTGASYGYTF | TGTGCCAGCAGTCCCGGGACAGGGGCAAGCTATGGCTACACCTTC | TRBV28 | 15 | TRBJ1-2 | . | TRBD1
CASSTTVMRAEAFF | TGTGCCAGCAGCACAACAGTTATGCGCGCTGAAGCTTTCTTT | TRBV6-5 | 14 | TRBJ1-1 | . | .
CASSPQAGSTEAFF | TGTGCCAGCAGCCCCCAGGCGGGGTCCACTGAAGCTTTCTTT | TRBV7-9 | 14 | TRBJ1-1 | . | .
CASSSFPGQGKNGYTF | TGTGCCAGCAGTTCTTTTCCGGGACAGGGGAAGAATGGCTACACCTTC | TRBV28 | 16 | TRBJ1-2 | . | TRBD1
CASSLPPPLEGYTF | TGTGCCAGCTCACTACCGCCGCCCCTTGAGGGCTACACCTTC | TRBV18 | 14 | TRBJ1-2 | . | .
CASSRDTGTQYF | TGTGCCAGCAGTCGGGACACAGGGACCCAGTACTTC | TRBV2 | 12 | TRBJ2-5 | . | .
CASSPIVGDSYGYTF | TGTGCCAGCAGTCCCATAGTTGGGGACAGCTATGGCTACACCTTC | TRBV28 | 15 | TRBJ1-2 | few | TRBD1
CASSTSGVYGYTF | TGTGCCAGCAGCACTAGCGGAGTCTATGGCTACACCTTC | TRBV21-1 | 13 | TRBJ1-2 | once | .
CASSPGLAGGRDTQYF | TGTGCCAGCAGTCCCGGACTAGCGGGAGGAAGAGATACGCAGTATTTT | TRBV27 | 16 | TRBJ2-3 | . | TRBD2
CASSQGQTASEPQHF | TGTGCCAGCAGCCAAGGACAGACCGCATCGGAGCCCCAGCATTTT | TRBV3-1/TRBV3-2 | 15 | TRBJ1-5 | . | .
CASSLGLRDATNEKLFF | TGTGCCAGCAGCTTAGGTCTTCGGGATGCAACTAATGAAAAACTGTTTTTT | TRBV11-2 | 17 | TRBJ1-4 | . | .
CSVDREDHGYTF | TGCAGCGTGGACAGGGAGGATCATGGCTACACCTTC | TRBV29-1 | 12 | TRBJ1-2 | few | TRBD1
CASSLRDRVTDTQYF | TGCGCCAGCAGCTTGCGGGACAGAGTCACAGATACGCAGTATTTT | TRBV5-1 | 15 | TRBJ2-3 | . | TRBD1
CATSDAQGLSYNEQFF | TGTGCCACCAGTGATGCGCAGGGACTCTCCTACAATGAGCAGTTCTTC | TRBV24-1 | 16 | TRBJ2-1 | . | .
CAWRDRGGVYGYTF | TGTGCCTGGAGGGACAGGGGGGGCGTCTATGGCTACACCTTC | TRBV30 | 14 | TRBJ1-2 | . | TRBD1
CASKPLAGGPSYNEQFF | TGTGCCAGTAAGCCGCTAGCGGGGGGCCCCTCCTACAATGAGCAGTTCTTC | TRBV19 | 17 | TRBJ2-1 | . | TRBD2
CASSQGTSGRPNNEQFF | TGTGCCAGCAGCCAGGGGACTAGCGGGAGACCCAACAATGAGCAGTTCTTC | TRBV4-2 | 17 | TRBJ2-1 | . | TRBD2
CASSLTGDRNEKLFF | TGTGCCAGCAGTTTAACAGGAGACAGGAATGAAAAACTGTTTTTT | TRBV27 | 15 | TRBJ1-4 | . | .
CASSLFRTGTTDTQYF | TGTGCCAGCAGCTTGTTCCGGACAGGGACCACAGATACGCAGTATTTT | TRBV5-8 | 16 | TRBJ2-3 | . | TRBD1
CASSITGAMNTEAFF | TGTGCCAGTAGTATAACAGGGGCAATGAACACTGAAGCTTTCTTT | TRBV19 | 15 | TRBJ1-1 | . | TRBD1
CASSGLANTIYF | TGCGCCAGTTCAGGGCTCGCAAACACCATATATTTT | TRBV4-1 | 12 | TRBJ1-3 | . | .
CASSFSSGGTDTQYF | TGTGCCAGCAGCTTCTCTAGCGGGGGCACAGATACGCAGTATTTT | TRBV7-3 | 15 | TRBJ2-3 | once | TRBD2
CASSLGASGNTIYF | TGTGCCAGCAGCTTGGGGGCTTCTGGAAACACCATATATTTT | TRBV7-6 | 14 | TRBJ1-3 | . | .